This TCR beta chain is from a study of T-cell reconstitution after alpha-beta-depleted transplantation in children. This clonotype has only one observation. Unique molecular identifiers were incorporated when the TCRbeta library was constructed. MiXCR, run by TCRdb on the PCR reads, gives a single entry per CDR3 protein. The sample lists about 610,000 distinct CDR3 sequences, over 9.5% occurring once. V lost 3 bases to trimming and J lost 1 base; unmatched junction nucleotides: 7. The CDR3 is 15 residues long. Germline CDR1 DFQATT, CDR2 SNEGSKA (reference sequence). The rearrangement links TRBV20-1 to TRBJ1-1, with 8 bases that match TRBD1. This TCR was recovered from a human donor who donated a stem cell graft to a child with acute myeloid leukemia. The material was PBMCs from the stem cell graft donor, obtained from the stem cell graft. CDR3 sequence reads: CSASQAGTGNTEAFF. The DNA for the CDR3 is TGCAGTGCTAGCCAGGCCGGGACAGGGAACACTGAAGCTTTCTTT.